The clone carrying this TCR beta chain was found once. As yet, its antigen is unknown. The CDR3 is made up of 16 amino acids. The ends lost 0 bases at V and 3 bases at J; junction bases unmatched: 6. Germline CDR1 and CDR2: LGHNA and YSLEER. The source of the sample is a study of siplizumab effects on memory and regulatory T cells. Study results and caveats: Significant reduction of alloreactive sequences traceable to unstimulated CD4+ memory cells was observed with siplizumab.

Generated by immunoSEQ multiplex PCR, the TCRdb table keeps only in-frame clones and is missing some. Of around 86,000 clones listed, about 94% are singletons. The receptor's source is a human donor in good health. The chain combines TRBV4-3 with TRBJ2-3; 7 bases agree with TRBD2. Source material: non-Treg CD4+ T cells sorted from blood. The CDR3 DNA follows: TGCGCCAGCAGCCAAGATTTAGGCGGGAGAACAGATACGCAGTATTTT. It encodes CASSQDLGGRTDTQYF.